This T cell receptor beta chain was identified during a study of human T cells and chemical hapten exposure (dated by TCRdb to 2020 to 2022). Looking at the study overall: For sensitization, 2% DPC in acetone was applied to a roughly 2 cm by roughly 2 cm area of upper inner arm skin. Patients additionally received weekly therapeutic DPC doses to the scalp throughout the roughly 25-week study period. Patch tests used Finn chambers with 0.01% DPC on the upper back, scored after 6 days by International Contact Dermatitis Research Group standards. Most of the patients in the cohort were female, and the cohort covered alopecia areata with under or over 50% scalp involvement, alopecia totalis and alopecia universalis. Libraries were combined into a pool for sequencing, and differences in TCR yield between samples came mainly from small differences in library volumes within the pool. The study tracked peripheral blood TCR repertoire changes in vivo during primary and secondary sensitization to the hapten diphenylcyclopropenone (DPC) in alopecia patients. Blood samples were taken from patients before sensitization (week 0) and then at 2, 6 and about 24 weeks after DPC sensitization. For TCR sequencing, blood came from over 25 alopecia patients at anywhere from one to four time points (pre-sensitization, 2, 6 and 24 weeks). Summary of the overall study and its limitations: DPC sensitization did not change the number of TCRs with a frequency above 1 in 1000, and there was no evidence of changes in global repertoire structure. All patients had alopecia, a presumed autoimmune disease, so their immune response might differ from that of healthy individuals. Expanded TCRs formed significantly more large CDR3 similarity clusters than pre-sensitization or healthy control sets, consistent with antigen-driven responses. Repeated subsampling changed both the strength of the expansion versus patch-test correlation and the threshold at which that correlation became significant. Patch test score correlated positively with the number of PT1 expanded TCRs, reaching significance at thresholds 8, 16 and 32 but not at 4.

Library generation was performed with RACE. The reads were generated on a NextSeq 500. During library preparation, unique molecular identifiers were attached to individual cDNA molecules so that TCRs could be counted quantitatively and reproducibly. From each blood RNA sample, both TCR alpha and TCR beta chains were sequenced. Turning to the authors' computational methods: The median number of TCRs per sample was over 95,000, ranging from about 23,224 to 700,000. V, J and CDR3 annotation of the TCR reads was carried out using the Decombinator software suite. To make PS versus PT1 abundance plots, every sample was subsampled to the same number of TCRs (28,000). Expanded TCRs were defined as absent before sensitization and observed at least eight times at the 2-week time point. Using fastp trimming at Q25 and MiXCR clonotype assembly, TCRdb reanalyzed the public sequencing data and kept in-frame beta chains. CDR3 protein duplicates are merged, each entry listing the most common genes and DNA. The V and J calls reflect TCRdb's pipeline rather than the authors' work. In this sample the table shows nearly 85,000 distinct CDR3 sequences, around 10% of which occur a single time. The top ten constitute 1.6% of the sample.

Sample time point, as interpreted from the label and publication: patch test 2, 6 weeks after DPC sensitization. The label giving this sample's treatment or condition can be read as: therapeutic diphenylcyclopropenone sensitization with weekly scalp DPC. Blood at each patch-test visit was drawn before the patch test was applied. Patients were eligible if aged 18 to 70, diagnosed with alopecia and judged suitable for DPC therapy, and pregnant patients were excluded. Total RNA was extracted from unfractionated whole blood that had been collected in Tempus Blood RNA tubes. Spanning cysteine to phenylalanine, the CDR3 consists of 15 amino acids. Only the CDR3 DNA is retained, 45 bases long and in frame from the first base. The CDR1 and CDR2 encoded by the germline V gene are SGHRS and YFSETQ. V drops 4 bases and J drops 1 base, leaving 14 bases in between. The sample holds many counts of this clonotype. Which antigen it targets is not known. Per-base qualities were not stored, and no clone one base away is much larger.

Sequencing used whole blood, obtained in connection with sensitization to the hapten diphenylcyclopropenone (DPC). The chain uses TRBV5-1 and TRBJ1-1, with TRBD1 as a weak D call on 5 bases. The sequence was collected from a man between 18 and 35 years old with alopecia areata. Some clones in this sample may be carry-over from other donors' samples. Here the CDR3 is given as CASSATGAQNTEAFF. The DNA reads TGCGCCAGCAGCGCCACCGGGGCCCAGAACACTGAAGCTTTCTTT.